This is a list of T cell receptor beta chains from one sample in a study of T cell responses to AZD1222 COVID-19 vaccine. Libraries were prepared by immunoSEQ multiplex PCR; TCRdb keeps only in-frame clonotypes and omits some of them. The data show some 140,000 clones, with 90% seen just once and over 15% held by the top ten. The starting material was peripheral blood, obtained on day 0 of AZD1222 vaccination. These receptors were collected from an adult in good health. CDR3s include the opening cysteine and the closing phenylalanine or tryptophan. Fields, in order: clone size, V gene, D gene, J gene, CDR3 length, CDR3 protein, CDR3 DNA. D genes are given only for firm matches. Clone size is stated in some rows and not others, as once, few, many or a class when expanded.

clone_size: .; v_call: TRBV9; d_call: TRBD1; j_call: TRBJ2-2; cdr3_length: 17; cdr3_aa: CASSPRPGTGNTGELFF; cdr3_nt: TGTGCCAGCAGCCCCCGGCCTGGGACAGGGAACACCGGGGAGCTGTTTTTT
clone_size: .; v_call: TRBV4-1; d_call: .; j_call: TRBJ2-1; cdr3_length: 14; cdr3_aa: CASSQGDSTNEQFF; cdr3_nt: TGCGCCAGCAGCCAAGGGGATAGCACCAATGAGCAGTTCTTC
clone_size: .; v_call: TRBV18; d_call: .; j_call: TRBJ1-1; cdr3_length: 15; cdr3_aa: CASSSIQDLNTEAFF; cdr3_nt: TGTGCCAGCTCATCGATACAGGACCTGAACACTGAAGCTTTCTTT
clone_size: .; v_call: TRBV6-5; d_call: TRBD1; j_call: TRBJ1-5; cdr3_length: 13; cdr3_aa: CASSRQGGQPQHF; cdr3_nt: TGTGCCAGCAGCAGACAGGGGGGTCAGCCCCAGCATTTT
clone_size: .; v_call: TRBV24-1; d_call: .; j_call: TRBJ2-1; cdr3_length: 16; cdr3_aa: CATSDPRGSGYNEQFF; cdr3_nt: TGTGCCACCAGTGACCCGAGGGGGAGCGGTTACAATGAGCAGTTCTTC
clone_size: .; v_call: TRBV7-9; d_call: TRBD1; j_call: TRBJ1-2; cdr3_length: 15; cdr3_aa: CASSLDAGGADGYTF; cdr3_nt: TGTGCCAGCAGCTTAGACGCAGGGGGCGCGGATGGCTACACCTTC
clone_size: .; v_call: TRBV28; d_call: .; j_call: TRBJ1-3; cdr3_length: 13; cdr3_aa: CASSSRAGNTIYF; cdr3_nt: TGTGCCAGCAGTTCCAGGGCTGGAAACACCATATATTTT
clone_size: .; v_call: TRBV7-9; d_call: .; j_call: TRBJ1-3; cdr3_length: 14; cdr3_aa: CASATGISGNTIYF; cdr3_nt: TGTGCCAGCGCCACGGGGATCTCTGGAAACACCATATATTTT
clone_size: .; v_call: TRBV10-2; d_call: TRBD2; j_call: TRBJ2-7; cdr3_length: 15; cdr3_aa: CASSDGGLAKYEQYF; cdr3_nt: TGCGCCAGCAGTGATGGTGGACTAGCGAAATACGAGCAGTACTTC
clone_size: .; v_call: TRBV18; d_call: .; j_call: TRBJ1-1; cdr3_length: 13; cdr3_aa: CASSSLEGTEAFF; cdr3_nt: TGTGCCAGCTCATCCCTTGAAGGGACTGAAGCTTTCTTT
clone_size: .; v_call: TRBV27; d_call: .; j_call: TRBJ1-2; cdr3_length: 14; cdr3_aa: CASRTSGGDYGYTF; cdr3_nt: TGTGCCAGCAGGACCTCGGGGGGAGACTATGGCTACACCTTC
clone_size: .; v_call: TRBV27; d_call: .; j_call: TRBJ2-2; cdr3_length: 15; cdr3_aa: CASSLSGGGTGELFF; cdr3_nt: TGTGCCAGCAGTTTATCGGGGGGAGGCACCGGGGAGCTGTTTTTT
clone_size: .; v_call: TRBV29-1; d_call: .; j_call: TRBJ1-2; cdr3_length: 15; cdr3_aa: CSVTAGQGTNYGYTF; cdr3_nt: TGCAGCGTGACCGCGGGGCAGGGGACGAACTATGGCTACACCTTC
clone_size: .; v_call: TRBV6-2/TRBV6-3; d_call: .; j_call: TRBJ1-1; cdr3_length: 12; cdr3_aa: CASSLVWPEAFF; cdr3_nt: TGTGCCAGCAGTTTAGTGTGGCCTGAAGCTTTCTTT
clone_size: .; v_call: TRBV19; d_call: .; j_call: TRBJ1-3; cdr3_length: 14; cdr3_aa: CASRIGGAGNTIYF; cdr3_nt: TGTGCCAGTCGTATCGGGGGAGCTGGAAACACCATATATTTT
clone_size: .; v_call: TRBV7-2; d_call: .; j_call: TRBJ2-4; cdr3_length: 14; cdr3_aa: CASSLDPGRGIQYF; cdr3_nt: TGTGCCAGCAGCTTAGATCCAGGTAGAGGCATTCAGTACTTC
clone_size: .; v_call: TRBV4-1; d_call: .; j_call: TRBJ1-5; cdr3_length: 13; cdr3_aa: CASSLGGHLPQHF; cdr3_nt: TGCGCCAGCAGCCTTGGGGGTCATCTGCCCCAGCATTTT
clone_size: .; v_call: TRBV30; d_call: .; j_call: TRBJ2-7; cdr3_length: 12; cdr3_aa: CAWGRHSYEQYF; cdr3_nt: TGTGCCTGGGGTCGACACTCCTACGAGCAGTACTTC
clone_size: .; v_call: TRBV6-5; d_call: .; j_call: TRBJ1-5; cdr3_length: 14; cdr3_aa: CASSTQRSNQPQHF; cdr3_nt: TGTGCCAGCAGTACCCAGAGGAGCAATCAGCCCCAGCATTTT
clone_size: .; v_call: TRBV5-1; d_call: .; j_call: TRBJ2-7; cdr3_length: 16; cdr3_aa: CASSSHRGTARYEQYF; cdr3_nt: TGCGCCAGCAGTAGCCACCGCGGGACAGCGCGGTACGAGCAGTACTTC
clone_size: once; v_call: TRBV19; d_call: TRBD1; j_call: TRBJ2-3; cdr3_length: 16; cdr3_aa: CASRTGDRGFTDTQYF; cdr3_nt: TGTGCCAGTAGAACGGGAGACAGGGGCTTCACAGATACGCAGTATTTT
clone_size: .; v_call: TRBV18; d_call: .; j_call: TRBJ1-1; cdr3_length: 12; cdr3_aa: CASSPVGTEAFF; cdr3_nt: TGTGCCAGCTCACCTGTAGGCACTGAAGCTTTCTTT
clone_size: .; v_call: TRBV2; d_call: TRBD2; j_call: TRBJ2-3; cdr3_length: 14; cdr3_aa: CARGREGDTDTQYF; cdr3_nt: TGTGCCAGGGGGAGGGAAGGGGACACAGATACGCAGTATTTT
clone_size: .; v_call: TRBV9; d_call: .; j_call: TRBJ1-2; cdr3_length: 14; cdr3_aa: CASSVSRKDYGYTF; cdr3_nt: TGTGCCAGCAGCGTTAGCAGGAAGGACTATGGCTACACCTTC
clone_size: .; v_call: TRBV5-1; d_call: .; j_call: TRBJ1-2; cdr3_length: 13; cdr3_aa: CASSLDRSSHYTF; cdr3_nt: TGCGCCAGCAGCTTGGACAGGTCTTCGCACTACACCTTC
clone_size: .; v_call: TRBV28; d_call: TRBD1; j_call: TRBJ1-2; cdr3_length: 15; cdr3_aa: CASSLLTGGLRGYTF; cdr3_nt: TGTGCCAGCAGTCTCCTGACAGGGGGCCTTCGAGGCTACACCTTC
clone_size: .; v_call: TRBV5-4; d_call: TRBD2; j_call: TRBJ2-3; cdr3_length: 18; cdr3_aa: CASSLFRGRAASTDTQYF; cdr3_nt: TGTGCCAGCAGCTTGTTCCGCGGGAGGGCTGCTAGCACAGATACGCAGTATTTT
clone_size: .; v_call: TRBV29-1; d_call: .; j_call: TRBJ1-1; cdr3_length: 13; cdr3_aa: CSIGRGENTEAFF; cdr3_nt: TGCAGCATCGGACGGGGAGAGAATACTGAAGCTTTCTTT
clone_size: .; v_call: TRBV6-5; d_call: .; j_call: TRBJ2-5; cdr3_length: 14; cdr3_aa: CASSHLFGPETQYF; cdr3_nt: TGTGCCAGCAGTCATCTCTTCGGCCCGGAGACCCAGTACTTC